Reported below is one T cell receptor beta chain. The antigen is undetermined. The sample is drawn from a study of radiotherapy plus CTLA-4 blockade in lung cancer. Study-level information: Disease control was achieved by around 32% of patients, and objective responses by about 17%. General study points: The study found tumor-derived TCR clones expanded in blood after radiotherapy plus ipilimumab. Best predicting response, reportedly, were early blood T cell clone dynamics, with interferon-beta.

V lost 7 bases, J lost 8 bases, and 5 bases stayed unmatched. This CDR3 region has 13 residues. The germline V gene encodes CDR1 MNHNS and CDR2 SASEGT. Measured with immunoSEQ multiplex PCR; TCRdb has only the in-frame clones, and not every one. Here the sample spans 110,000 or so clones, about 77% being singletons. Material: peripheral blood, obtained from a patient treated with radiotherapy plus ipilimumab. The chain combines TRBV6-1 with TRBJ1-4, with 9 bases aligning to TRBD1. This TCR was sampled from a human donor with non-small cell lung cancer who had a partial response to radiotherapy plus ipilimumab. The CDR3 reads CASTWTGVEKLFF. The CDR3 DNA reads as TGTGCCAGCACATGGACAGGGGTGGAAAAACTGTTTTTT.